The clone carrying this T cell receptor beta chain was seen only a few times. Its antigen is unidentified. This entry is derived from a study of identical twins. Study-level points and caveats: A cross-sectional statistical analysis, not follow-up of the same donors, supported the conclusions. Beta out-of-frame sequences displayed a weaker excess of sharing between twins. High-abundance cord blood beta clonotypes had fewer insertions; memory repertoires showed none. Researchers caution that invariant MAIT and iNKT cells could partly confound zero-insertion analyses.

The CDR3 sequence is 15 residues long. Germline V gene data show CDR1 as SEHNR and CDR2 as FQNEAQ (reference sequence). V shed 1 base and J shed 0 bases, with 8 bases lying between them. TCRdb itself ran the 5' RACE reads through MiXCR, one entry per CDR3 protein. The top ten hold roughly an eighth of the sample, which has 450,000 or so distinct CDR3 sequences, approximately 17% seen once. This clonotype was obtained from a man over 45 in good health. V usage is TRBV7-9 and J usage is TRBJ2-3; tentative D call: TRBD1 (5 bases). Material for sequencing was naive T cells sorted from blood. The CDR3 region has the DNA TGTGCCAGCAGCTTAGGACAGTTTAGCACAGATACGCAGTATTTT. It codes for CASSLGQFSTDTQYF.